This T cell receptor beta chain derives from a study of cytomegalovirus exposure and HLA in healthy donors. Study-level findings and limits: TRBV6-2, TRBV6-3 and other indistinguishable V segments were excluded. Later analysis suggested most CMV-associated TCR beta chains were HLA-restricted. A few CMV-associated chains proved CMV antigen-specific in vitro.

V gave up 3 bases and J gave up 8 bases, with 20 bases separating them. Germline CDR1 SEHNR, CDR2 FQNEAQ (reference sequence). The CDR3 covers 16 residues. PCR was performed using 60 Vbeta and 13 Jbeta primers. The assay was immunoSEQ multiplex PCR, and TCRdb's table has in-frame clones only and misses some. In the table there are about 150,000 clones, about three fifths of which are singletons. A note on this clone: The antigen remains undetermined.

The TCR originated in a woman in her twenties or thirties in good health and CMV-seropositive. What was sequenced was PBMCs. This chain uses TRBV7-9 with TRBJ2-1; a weak D match, TRBD2 (5 bases). In DNA form, the CDR3 reads TGTGCCAGCAGCTTCCCTTCGCGGACCCCGGAGGATGAGCAGTTCTTC. Protein product: CASSFPSRTPEDEQFF.